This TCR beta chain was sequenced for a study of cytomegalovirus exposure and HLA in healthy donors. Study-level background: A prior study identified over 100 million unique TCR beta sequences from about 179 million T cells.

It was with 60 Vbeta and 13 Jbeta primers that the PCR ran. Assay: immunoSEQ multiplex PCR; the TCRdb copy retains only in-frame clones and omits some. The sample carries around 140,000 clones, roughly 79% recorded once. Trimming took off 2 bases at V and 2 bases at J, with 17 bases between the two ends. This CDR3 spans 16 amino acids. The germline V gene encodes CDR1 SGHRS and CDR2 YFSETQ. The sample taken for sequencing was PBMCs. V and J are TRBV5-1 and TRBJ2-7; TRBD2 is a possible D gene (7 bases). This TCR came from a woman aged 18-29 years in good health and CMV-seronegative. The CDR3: CASSLGGGSRAYEQYF. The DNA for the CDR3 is TGCGCCAGCAGCTTAGGGGGAGGGTCGAGAGCCTACGAGCAGTACTTC. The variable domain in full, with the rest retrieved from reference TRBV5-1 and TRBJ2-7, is KAGVTQTPRYLIKTRGQQVTLSCSPISGHRSVSWYQQTPGQGLQFLFEYFSETQRNKGNFPGRFSGRQFSNSRSEMNVSTLELGDSALYLCASSLGGGSRAYEQYFGPGTRLTVT.